This T cell receptor (beta chain) was observed in a study of shared clonotypes between healthy human individuals. Looking at the study overall: Each donor had three CD4 naive, three CD4 memory, two CD8 naive and one CD8 memory plate.

As defined, naive CD8 cells were CD45RO-negative and positively selected for CCR7, with terminally differentiated effector memory CD45RA+ cells excluded. The study enrolled healthy HIV-negative adults without recent acute infections or vaccinations as donors. Profiling relied on immunoSEQ multiplex PCR, and the TCRdb table lists in-frame clones only, not all of them. Here the sample spans about 2.2 million clones, just under 95% being singletons. The germline V and J ends were trimmed by 5 bases and 4 bases, with 18 bases remaining between them. Per germline, CDR1 KGHSY and CDR2 FQNENV. There are 15 residues in the CDR3.

The TCR comes from a man younger than 35 in good health. Some clones in this sample may be carry-over from other donors' samples. The chain recombines TRBV16 with TRBJ2-7; possibly TRBD1 for D (6 bases). Sample: naive CD8+ T cells from PBMCs. CDR3 bases: TGTGCCAGCAGCTATTTGGGGGCAGGTTATTACGAGCAGTACTTC. This codes for CASSYLGAGYYEQYF. Filled out from reference TRBV16 and TRBJ2-7, the complete variable domain reads GEEVAQTPKHLVRGEGQKAKLYCAPIKGHSYVFWYQQVLKNEFKFLISFQNENVFDETGMPKERFSAKCLPNSPCSLEIQATKLEDSAVYFCASSYLGAGYYEQYFGPGTRLTVT.